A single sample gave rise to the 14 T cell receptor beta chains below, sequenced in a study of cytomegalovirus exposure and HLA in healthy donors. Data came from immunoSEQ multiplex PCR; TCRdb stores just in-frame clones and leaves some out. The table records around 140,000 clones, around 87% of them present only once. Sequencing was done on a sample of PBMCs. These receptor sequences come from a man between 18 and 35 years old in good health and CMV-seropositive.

CDR3 protein: CASRPSPGTGGEKETQYF. For the CDR3, the DNA is TGTGCCAGCAGGCCCTCCCCCGGGACAGGGGGCGAAAAGGAGACCCAGTACTTC. The gene calls are TRBV5-6 and TRBJ2-5, with 12 bases fitting TRBD1. J lost 5 bases, V lost 5 bases, and 16 bases had no gene match. The V gene's germline CDR1 is SGHDT and CDR2 YYEEEE. The CDR3 sequence is 18 residues long.

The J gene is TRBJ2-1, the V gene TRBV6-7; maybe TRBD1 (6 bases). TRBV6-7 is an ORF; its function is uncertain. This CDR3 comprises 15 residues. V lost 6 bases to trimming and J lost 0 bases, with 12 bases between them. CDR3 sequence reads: CASRRQDGSYNEQFF. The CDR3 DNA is TGTGCCAGCAGAAGACAGGATGGCTCCTACAATGAGCAGTTCTTC.

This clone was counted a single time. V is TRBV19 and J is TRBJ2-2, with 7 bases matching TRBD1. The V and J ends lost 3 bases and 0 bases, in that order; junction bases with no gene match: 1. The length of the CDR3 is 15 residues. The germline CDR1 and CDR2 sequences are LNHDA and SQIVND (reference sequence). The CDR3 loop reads CASSMGTANTGELFF. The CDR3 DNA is TGTGCCAGTAGTATGGGGACAGCGAACACCGGGGAGCTGTTTTTT.

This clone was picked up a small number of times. Here the CDR3 DNA reads TGTGCCAGCAGTACCTATGATGCGGAAGCTTTCTTT. It is translated as CASSTYDAEAFF. V and J are TRBV6-5 and TRBJ1-1, with D unresolved. Per the germline V gene, CDR1 is MNHEY and CDR2 is SVGAGI. The CDR3 is 12 amino acids. Trimming took 5 bases from V and 8 from J, leaving 12 bases between them.

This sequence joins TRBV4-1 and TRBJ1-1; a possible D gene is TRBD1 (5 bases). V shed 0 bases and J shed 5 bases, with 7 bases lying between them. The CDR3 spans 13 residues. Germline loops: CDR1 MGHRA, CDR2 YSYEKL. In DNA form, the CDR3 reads TGCGCCAGCAGCCAAGATTCAGGGACTGAAGCTTTCTTT. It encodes CASSQDSGTEAFF.

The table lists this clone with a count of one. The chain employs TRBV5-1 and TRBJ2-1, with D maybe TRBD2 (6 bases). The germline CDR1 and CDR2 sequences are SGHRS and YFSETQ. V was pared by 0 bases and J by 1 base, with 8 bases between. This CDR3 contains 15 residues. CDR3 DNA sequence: TGCGCCAGCAGCTTGGGGGGGAGGTCCTACAATGAGCAGTTCTTC. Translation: CASSLGGRSYNEQFF.

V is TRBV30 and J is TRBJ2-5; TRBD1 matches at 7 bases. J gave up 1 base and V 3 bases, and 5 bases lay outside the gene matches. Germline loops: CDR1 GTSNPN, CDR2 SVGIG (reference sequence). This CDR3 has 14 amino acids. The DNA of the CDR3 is TGTGCCTGGAGCCCTGGGACAGCCCAAGAGACCCAGTACTTC. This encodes CAWSPGTAQETQYF.

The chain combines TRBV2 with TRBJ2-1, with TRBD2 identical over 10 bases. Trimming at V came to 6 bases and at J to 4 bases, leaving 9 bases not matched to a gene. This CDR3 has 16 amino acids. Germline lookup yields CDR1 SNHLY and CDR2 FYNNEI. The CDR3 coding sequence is TGTGCCAGCAGCGGGACAGCGGGGGGGAAATACAATGAGCAGTTCTTC. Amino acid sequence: CASSGTAGGKYNEQFF.

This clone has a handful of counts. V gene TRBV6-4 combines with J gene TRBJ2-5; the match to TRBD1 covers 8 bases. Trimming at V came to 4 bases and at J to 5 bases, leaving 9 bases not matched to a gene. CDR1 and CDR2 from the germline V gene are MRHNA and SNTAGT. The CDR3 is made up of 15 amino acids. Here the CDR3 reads CASSGPTGGHETQYF. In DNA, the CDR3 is TGTGCCAGCAGTGGCCCAACAGGGGGACACGAGACCCAGTACTTC.

In DNA, the CDR3 is TGCGCCAGCAGCCTCCTTCGGACTAGCGAAAGCACAGATACGCAGTATTTT. Translating gives CASSLLRTSESTDTQYF. The chain combines TRBV5-1 with TRBJ2-3; TRBD2 agrees at 9 bases. The junction had 9 bases not matched to a gene; V was cut back by 4 bases and J by 0 bases. Germline CDR1 reads SGHRS; CDR2 reads YFSETQ. The CDR3 length is 17 residues.

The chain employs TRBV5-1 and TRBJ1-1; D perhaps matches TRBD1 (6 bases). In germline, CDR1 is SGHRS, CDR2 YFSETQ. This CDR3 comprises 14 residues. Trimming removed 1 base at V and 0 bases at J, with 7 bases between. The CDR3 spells CASSLQGMNTEAFF. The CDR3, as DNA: TGCGCCAGCAGCTTGCAGGGGATGAACACTGAAGCTTTCTTT.

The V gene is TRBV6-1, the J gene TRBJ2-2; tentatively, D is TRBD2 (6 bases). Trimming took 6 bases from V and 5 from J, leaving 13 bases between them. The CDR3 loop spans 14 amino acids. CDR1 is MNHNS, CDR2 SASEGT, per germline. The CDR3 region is CASSRMGLTGELFF. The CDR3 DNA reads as TGTGCCAGCAGCCGTATGGGACTTACCGGGGAGCTGTTTTTT.

DNA for the CDR3: TGTGCCAGCAGCAAAGCTACAGGGGTCCTAGTGAACGAGCAGTACTTC. It is translated as CASSKATGVLVNEQYF. The V gene is TRBV21-1, the J gene TRBJ2-7; no DNA check was done on the table's D call, TRBD1. TRBV21-1 is tagged as a pseudogene. This CDR3 is built from 16 residues.

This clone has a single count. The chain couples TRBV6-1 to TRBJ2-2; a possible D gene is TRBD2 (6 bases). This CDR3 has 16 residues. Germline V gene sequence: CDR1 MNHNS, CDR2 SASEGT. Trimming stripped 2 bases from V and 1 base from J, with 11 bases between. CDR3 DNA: TGTGCCAGCAGTGAACAGCTCGGGGGGAACACCGGGGAGCTGTTTTTT. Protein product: CASSEQLGGNTGELFF.